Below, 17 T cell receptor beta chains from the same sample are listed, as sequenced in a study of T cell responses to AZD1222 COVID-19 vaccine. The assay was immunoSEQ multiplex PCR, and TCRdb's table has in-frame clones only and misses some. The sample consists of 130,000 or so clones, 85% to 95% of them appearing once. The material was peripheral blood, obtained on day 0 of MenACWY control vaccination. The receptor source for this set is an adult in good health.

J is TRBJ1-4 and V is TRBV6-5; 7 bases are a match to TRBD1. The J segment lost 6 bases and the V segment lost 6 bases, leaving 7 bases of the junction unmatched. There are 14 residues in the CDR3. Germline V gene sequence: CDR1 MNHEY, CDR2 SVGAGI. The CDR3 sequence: CASRRTGGDEKLFF. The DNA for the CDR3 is TGTGCCAGCAGAAGGACAGGAGGGGATGAAAAACTGTTTTTT.

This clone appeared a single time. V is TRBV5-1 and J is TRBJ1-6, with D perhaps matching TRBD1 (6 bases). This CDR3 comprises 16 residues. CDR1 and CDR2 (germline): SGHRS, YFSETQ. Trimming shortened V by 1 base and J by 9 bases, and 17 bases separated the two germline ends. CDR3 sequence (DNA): TGCGCCAGCAGCTTGACCGAACAGGGTTCCTCTTCACCCCTCCACTTT. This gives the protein CASSLTEQGSSSPLHF. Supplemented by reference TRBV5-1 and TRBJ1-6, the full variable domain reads KAGVTQTPRYLIKTRGQQVTLSCSPISGHRSVSWYQQTPGQGLQFLFEYFSETQRNKGNFPGRFSGRQFSNSRSEMNVSTLELGDSALYLCASSLTEQGSSSPLHFGNGTRLTVT.

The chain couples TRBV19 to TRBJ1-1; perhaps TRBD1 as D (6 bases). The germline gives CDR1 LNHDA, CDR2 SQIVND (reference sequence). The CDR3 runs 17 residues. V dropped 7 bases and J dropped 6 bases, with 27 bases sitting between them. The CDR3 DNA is TGTGCCAGTACCCGGTCGGGGGGGCCGGGTGGTAAGCCTGAAGCTTTCTTT. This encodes CASTRSGGPGGKPEAFF.

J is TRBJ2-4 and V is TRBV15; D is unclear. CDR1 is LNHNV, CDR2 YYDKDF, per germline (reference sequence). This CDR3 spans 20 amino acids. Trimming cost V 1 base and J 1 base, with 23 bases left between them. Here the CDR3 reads CATSRGATATDGVAKNIQYF. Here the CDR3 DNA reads TGTGCCACCAGCAGAGGGGCCACGGCTACCGATGGGGTGGCCAAAAACATTCAGTACTTC.

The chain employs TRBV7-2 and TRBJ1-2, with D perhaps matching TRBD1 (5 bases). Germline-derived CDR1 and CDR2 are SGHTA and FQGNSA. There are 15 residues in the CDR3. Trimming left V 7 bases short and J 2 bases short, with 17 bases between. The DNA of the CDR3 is TGTGCCAGCATAACGCCAGGGCGGAGGAACTATGGCTACACCTTC. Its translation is CASITPGRRNYGYTF.

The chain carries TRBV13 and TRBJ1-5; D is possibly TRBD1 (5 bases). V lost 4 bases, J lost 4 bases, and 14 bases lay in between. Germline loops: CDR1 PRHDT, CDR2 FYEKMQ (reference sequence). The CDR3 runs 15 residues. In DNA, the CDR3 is TGTGCCAGCAGCTCGACTGGTGAGGGGAATCAGCCCCAGCATTTT. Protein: CASSSTGEGNQPQHF.

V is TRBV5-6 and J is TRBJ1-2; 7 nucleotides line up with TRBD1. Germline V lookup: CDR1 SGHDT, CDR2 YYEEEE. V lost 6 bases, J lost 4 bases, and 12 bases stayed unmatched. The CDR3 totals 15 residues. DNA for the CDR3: TGTGCCAGCACCCGGGGGGGACAGACAATCTATGGCTACACCTTC. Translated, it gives CASTRGGQTIYGYTF.

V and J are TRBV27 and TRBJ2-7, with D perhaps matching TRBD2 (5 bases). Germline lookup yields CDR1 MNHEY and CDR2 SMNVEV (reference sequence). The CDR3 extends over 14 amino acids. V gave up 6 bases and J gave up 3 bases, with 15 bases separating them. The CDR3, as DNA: TGTGCCAGCAGCCGGACGGCCGAGGGCTACGAGCAGTACTTC. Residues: CASSRTAEGYEQYF.

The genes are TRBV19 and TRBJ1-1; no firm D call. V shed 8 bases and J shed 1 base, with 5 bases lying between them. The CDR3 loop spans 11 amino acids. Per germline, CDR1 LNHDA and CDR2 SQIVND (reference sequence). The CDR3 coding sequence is TGTGCCAGTTTAAAGAACACTGAAGCTTTCTTT. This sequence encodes CASLKNTEAFF. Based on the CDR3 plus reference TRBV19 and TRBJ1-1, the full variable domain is DGGITQSPKYLFRKEGQNVTLSCEQNLNHDAMYWYRQDPGQGLRLIYYSQIVNDFQKGDIAEGYSVSREKKESFPLTVTSAQKNPTAFYLCASLKNTEAFFGQGTRLTVV.

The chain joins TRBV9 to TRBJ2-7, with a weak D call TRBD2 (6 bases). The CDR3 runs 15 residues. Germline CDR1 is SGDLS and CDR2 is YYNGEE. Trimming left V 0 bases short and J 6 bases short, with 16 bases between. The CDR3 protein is CASSVAWDSVAEQYF. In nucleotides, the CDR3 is TGTGCCAGCAGCGTAGCGTGGGACTCCGTTGCCGAGCAGTACTTC.

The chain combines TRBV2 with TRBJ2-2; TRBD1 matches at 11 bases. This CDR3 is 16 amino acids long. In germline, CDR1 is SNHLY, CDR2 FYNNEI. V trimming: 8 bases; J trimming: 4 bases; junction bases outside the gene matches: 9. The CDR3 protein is CASEPGQGAGTGELFF. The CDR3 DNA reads TGTGCCAGCGAGCCCGGACAGGGGGCTGGCACCGGGGAGCTGTTTTTT.

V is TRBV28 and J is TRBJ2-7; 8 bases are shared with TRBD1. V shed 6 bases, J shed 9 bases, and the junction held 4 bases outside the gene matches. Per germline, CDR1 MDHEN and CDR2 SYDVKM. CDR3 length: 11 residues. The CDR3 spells CASSIGTGQYF. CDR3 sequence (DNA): TGTGCCAGCAGCATCGGGACAGGGCAGTACTTC.

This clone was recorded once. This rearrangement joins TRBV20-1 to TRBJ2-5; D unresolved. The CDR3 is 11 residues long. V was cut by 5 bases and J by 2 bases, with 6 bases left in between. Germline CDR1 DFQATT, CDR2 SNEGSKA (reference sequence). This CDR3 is CSAWYQETQYF. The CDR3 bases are TGCAGTGCTTGGTATCAAGAGACCCAGTACTTC.

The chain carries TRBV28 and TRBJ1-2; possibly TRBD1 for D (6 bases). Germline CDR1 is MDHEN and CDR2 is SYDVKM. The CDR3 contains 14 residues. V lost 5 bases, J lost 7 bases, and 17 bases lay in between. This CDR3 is CASSLTQGGAGYTF. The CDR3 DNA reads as TGTGCCAGCAGTCTAACACAGGGCGGTGCTGGCTACACCTTC.

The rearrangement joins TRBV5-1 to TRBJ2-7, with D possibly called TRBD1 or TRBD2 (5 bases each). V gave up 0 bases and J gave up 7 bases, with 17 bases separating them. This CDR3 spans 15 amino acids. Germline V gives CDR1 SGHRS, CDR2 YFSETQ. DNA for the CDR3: TGCGCCAGCAGCTTGGCCCCAGGGACGTTTTTGGAGCAGTACTTC. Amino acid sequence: CASSLAPGTFLEQYF. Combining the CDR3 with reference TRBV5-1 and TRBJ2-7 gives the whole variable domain KAGVTQTPRYLIKTRGQQVTLSCSPISGHRSVSWYQQTPGQGLQFLFEYFSETQRNKGNFPGRFSGRQFSNSRSEMNVSTLELGDSALYLCASSLAPGTFLEQYFGPGTRLTVT.

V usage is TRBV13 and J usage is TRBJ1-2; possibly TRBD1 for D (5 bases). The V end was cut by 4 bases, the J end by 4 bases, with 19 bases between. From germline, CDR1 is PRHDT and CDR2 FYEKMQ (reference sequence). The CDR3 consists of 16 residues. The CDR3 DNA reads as TGTGCCAGCAGCTCTAGCCCGGGACGAGTTCCCTATGGCTACACCTTC. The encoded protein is CASSSSPGRVPYGYTF. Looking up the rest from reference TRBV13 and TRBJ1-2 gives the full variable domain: AAGVIQSPRHLIKEKRETATLKCYPIPRHDTVYWYQQGPGQDPQFLISFYEKMQSDKGSIPDRFSAQQFSDYHSELNMSSLELGDSALYFCASSSSPGRVPYGYTFGSGTRLTVV.

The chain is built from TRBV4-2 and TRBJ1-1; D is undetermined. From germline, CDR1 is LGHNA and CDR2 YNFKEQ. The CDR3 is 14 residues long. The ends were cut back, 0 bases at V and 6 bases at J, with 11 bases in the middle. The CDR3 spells CASSQEAVSAEAFF. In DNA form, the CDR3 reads TGTGCCAGCAGCCAAGAGGCGGTGAGCGCTGAAGCTTTCTTT.